A selection of T cell receptor beta chains follows, all from one sample in a study of blood T cell repertoires in COVID-19. The assay was immunoSEQ multiplex PCR, and TCRdb's table has in-frame clones only and misses some. There are some 290,000 clones in the sample; around 90% occur only once, and around 2.2% lies in the top ten. Sequences were obtained from peripheral blood. The source of these receptors is a woman aged 45-60 years who had recovered from COVID-19. Both conserved end residues are trimmed from each CDR3. The D gene is left open where the match is weak.

D: TRBD2
V: TRBV7-2
J: TRBJ2-7
CDR3: ASSLMGGPYEQY

D: TRBD1
V: TRBV2
J: TRBJ1-1
CDR3: ASSQDTGGAVDTEAF

D: .
V: TRBV12-5
J: TRBJ1-1
CDR3: ASGAEKVRQNTEAF

D: TRBD1
V: TRBV7-2
J: TRBJ1-5
CDR3: ASSSGQGVQVGQPQH

D: .
V: TRBV7-2
J: TRBJ1-5
CDR3: ASSLDSYNQPQH

D: TRBD2
V: TRBV24-1
J: TRBJ2-7
CDR3: ATSDSRARTSGSHEQY

D: .
V: TRBV18
J: TRBJ1-2
CDR3: ASSPNPDRSIYGYT

D: TRBD1
V: TRBV12-5
J: TRBJ1-3
CDR3: ASGPTGGDGNTIY

D: TRBD1
V: TRBV14
J: TRBJ2-5
CDR3: ASRLGTALLGETQY

D: TRBD1
V: TRBV5-1
J: TRBJ1-1
CDR3: ASSSLRGTGDPKGTEAF

D: .
V: TRBV5-4
J: TRBJ2-1
CDR3: ASSLAGVSSYNEQF

D: .
V: TRBV11-2
J: TRBJ1-4
CDR3: ASSLRGAATNEKLF

D: TRBD1
V: TRBV2
J: TRBJ1-5
CDR3: ASSDGRGVQPQH

D: .
V: TRBV25-1
J: TRBJ1-6
CDR3: ASSAQGNSPLH

D: TRBD1
V: TRBV19
J: TRBJ1-2
CDR3: ASSITGGDYGYT

D: TRBD1
V: TRBV3-1/TRBV3-2
J: TRBJ1-5
CDR3: ASSQRGQGNQPQH

D: .
V: TRBV6-2/TRBV6-3
J: TRBJ2-1
CDR3: ASSLSNGVDEQF

D: .
V: TRBV6-5
J: TRBJ2-4
CDR3: ASSYTGQYFNIQY

D: .
V: TRBV6-1
J: TRBJ2-3
CDR3: ASSEANLVGDTQY

D: TRBD2
V: TRBV28
J: TRBJ2-1
CDR3: AGGRRYEQF

D: .
V: TRBV19
J: TRBJ1-3
CDR3: ASSYRLKASGNTIY

D: .
V: TRBV6-5
J: TRBJ1-2
CDR3: ASNQGTGYT

D: TRBD2
V: TRBV25-1
J: TRBJ2-1
CDR3: ASSESGGGWNEQF

D: .
V: TRBV12-3/TRBV12-4
J: TRBJ1-2
CDR3: ASIFFEGYGYT

D: .
V: TRBV15
J: TRBJ1-2
CDR3: ATSRLLGENYGYT

D: .
V: TRBV29-1
J: TRBJ1-2
CDR3: SAPKGEGYGYT

D: TRBD2
V: TRBV9
J: TRBJ2-7
CDR3: ASSVSGSGHNEQY

D: .
V: TRBV13
J: TRBJ2-7
CDR3: ASSSSSYEQY

D: TRBD1
V: TRBV5-4
J: TRBJ1-2
CDR3: ASSLQGRYYGYT

D: TRBD2
V: TRBV5-8
J: TRBJ2-5
CDR3: ASSLTWVAGFPKETQY

D: .
V: TRBV12-3/TRBV12-4
J: TRBJ1-2
CDR3: ASTLGGDYGYT

D: .
V: TRBV30
J: TRBJ2-1
CDR3: AWSAYRYEQF

D: TRBD2
V: TRBV5-4
J: TRBJ2-7
CDR3: ASSAGGTATSYEQY

D: .
V: TRBV7-7
J: TRBJ2-2
CDR3: ASSAGVLGELF

D: .
V: TRBV7-2
J: TRBJ1-5
CDR3: ASSLGSGGNQPQH

D: .
V: TRBV30
J: TRBJ1-1
CDR3: ACETGRPEAF

D: .
V: TRBV4-2
J: TRBJ1-2
CDR3: ASSQDRQRSFYGYT

D: TRBD1
V: TRBV2
J: TRBJ2-7
CDR3: ASTSGTGHYEQY

D: TRBD1
V: TRBV5-1
J: TRBJ1-6
CDR3: ASSIGQGNSPLH

D: .
V: TRBV6-1
J: TRBJ2-3
CDR3: ASSDRSDTQY

D: .
V: TRBV27
J: TRBJ1-1
CDR3: ASSLSGAHTEAF

D: TRBD2
V: TRBV6-1
J: TRBJ2-3
CDR3: ASSELAGGPDTQY

D: .
V: TRBV9
J: TRBJ1-1
CDR3: ASSAGTGLAF

D: .
V: TRBV6-2/TRBV6-3
J: TRBJ2-5
CDR3: ASSYWGFKTQY

D: TRBD1
V: TRBV11-2
J: TRBJ2-5
CDR3: ASSLEWDRVTETQY

D: .
V: TRBV19
J: TRBJ2-2
CDR3: ASSTGRGGGELF

D: .
V: TRBV7-2
J: TRBJ1-1
CDR3: ASGSEYTEAF

D: .
V: TRBV7-2
J: TRBJ2-5
CDR3: ASSLEYAGDQETQY

D: .
V: TRBV28
J: TRBJ1-4
CDR3: ASSLLWQEKLF

D: .
V: TRBV27
J: TRBJ1-1
CDR3: ASRVADPVGTEAF

D: .
V: TRBV27
J: TRBJ1-1
CDR3: ASKGGGTEAF

D: .
V: TRBV28
J: TRBJ1-4
CDR3: ASSRREEKLF

D: TRBD1
V: TRBV7-2
J: TRBJ1-1
CDR3: ASSLQGAREAF

D: TRBD1
V: TRBV27
J: TRBJ2-6
CDR3: ASSYNRGSGANVLT

D: TRBD1
V: TRBV27
J: TRBJ1-6
CDR3: ASSWVQGDSPLH

D: .
V: TRBV6-5
J: TRBJ2-3
CDR3: ASSYGGLVADTQY

D: .
V: TRBV19
J: TRBJ2-6
CDR3: ASQGRGVLRAGANVLT

D: TRBD1
V: TRBV7-3
J: TRBJ1-2
CDR3: ASSLSPDRGQYNYGYT

D: TRBD1
V: TRBV27
J: TRBJ2-7
CDR3: ASSPIWTGGGEQY